This T cell receptor beta chain stems from a study of CXCR3-negative and CXCR3-positive naive CD8 T cells (dated by TCRdb to the late 2010s). The study in broad terms: In total, some 130 million TRB reads were obtained, corresponding to roughly 1.5 +/- 0.3 million reads per library. The diversity and physicochemical repertoire analyses included about a dozen donors pooled from two independent experiments. The TRBV-TRBJ cluster analysis covered naive subsets from 5 donors and memory cells from 3 donors. What the authors observed across the whole study: Similar TRBV-TRBJ usage was shown by naive CXCR3-negative and CXCR3-positive cells from the same donor, whereas distinct patterns were shown by memory cells. Because surface CD5, which has been linked to self-reactivity in mice, was comparable between naive subsets, TCR interaction strength was also inferred from TRB CDR3 physicochemical properties. Repertoire diversity was comparably high in both naive subsets but much lower in memory CD8+ T cells. TRB CDR3s from CXCR3-positive naive cells showed higher hydrophobicity (lower Kidera factor 4), lower energy, and higher strength and volume indices than CXCR3-negative naive cells. Freshly isolated PBMCs were used for most assays because CXCR3 expression partially decreased after cryopreservation.

For each CD8+ T cell subset, flow sorting was done in triplicate, and a few hundred thousand cells per subset went directly into RLT lysis buffer. To exclude memory contaminants, naive CD8+ T cells were stringently defined as CD45RO-CCR7+CD27+CD95-. Peripheral blood mononuclear cells were isolated from buffy coats using standard density gradient centrifugation. Naive CXCR3-negative and CXCR3-positive CD8+ T cells were flow-sorted using a FACSAria III. Total RNA was extracted from sorted cells using an RNeasy Mini Kit. To note about this clonotype: Its antigen remains unidentified.

Instrument on record: NextSeq 550. The Human TCR Profiling Kit (MiLaboratory) was used to prepare UMI-labeled 5' RACE TRB cDNA libraries. The full amount of extracted RNA was used for cDNA synthesis, and the full amount of resulting cDNA was used for PCR amplification. The libraries were made side by side, with each library going through the same number of PCR cycles. The study's processing was this. About 50,000 +/- 9,200 unique UMI-labeled TRB cDNA molecules per library were extracted with MIGEC and MiXCR, with at least two reads per UMI required. Each library averaged roughly 36,000 +/- 9,600 functional in-frame TRB CDR3 nucleotide clonotypes without stop codons. After each sample was downsampled to 5000 UMI-labeled TRB molecules, VDJtools was used to calculate diversity metrics such as normalized Shannon-Wiener and Chao1. VDJtools computed clonotype-size-weighted physicochemical properties of the central five CDR3 residues: interaction energy, strength, volume and Kidera factor 4. Following TCRdb reprocessing, every CDR3 protein sequence forms one entry, and DNA is not provided. These V and J calls are TCRdb output, not the study's own analysis. This sample's table lists 84,000 or so distinct CDR3 sequences. Roughly 0.62% of the sample is held by the ten biggest clonotypes.

Looking up the germline V gene yields CDR1 SNHLY and CDR2 FYNNEI. From its cysteine to its phenylalanine, the CDR3 spans 15 amino acids. No nucleotide data were recorded. The sample consisted of naive CXCR3+ CD8+ T cells from blood. This specimen's cell subset or site label, interpreted: CD45RO-CCR7+CD27+CD95- naive CD8+ T cells expressing CXCR3 (TNR3+). Recombination linked TRBV2 to TRBJ2-1; TCRdb selects TRBD2, and the lack of DNA leaves this call unchecked. The clonotype was recovered from a human donor in good health. Some clones in this sample may be carry-over from other donors' samples. This receptor has the CDR3 CASGGTSGSYNEQFF.